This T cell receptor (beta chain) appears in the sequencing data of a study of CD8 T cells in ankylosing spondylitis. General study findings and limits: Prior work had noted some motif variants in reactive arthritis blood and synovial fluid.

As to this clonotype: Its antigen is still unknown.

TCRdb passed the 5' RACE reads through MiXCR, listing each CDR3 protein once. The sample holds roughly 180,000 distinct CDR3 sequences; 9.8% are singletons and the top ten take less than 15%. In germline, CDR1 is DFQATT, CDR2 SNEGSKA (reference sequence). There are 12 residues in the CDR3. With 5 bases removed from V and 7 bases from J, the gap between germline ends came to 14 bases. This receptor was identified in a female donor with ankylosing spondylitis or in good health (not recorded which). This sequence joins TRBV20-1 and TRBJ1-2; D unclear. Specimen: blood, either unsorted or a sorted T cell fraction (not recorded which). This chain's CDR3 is CSAHYGMGGYTF. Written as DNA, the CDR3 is TGCAGTGCTCACTACGGGATGGGTGGCTACACCTTC.